The rows below give T cell receptor beta chains drawn from one sample of a study of neurological immune-mediated disorders. TCRdb analysed the 5' RACE reads with MiXCR anew, one entry per CDR3 protein. This sample has 70,000 to 75,000 distinct CDR3 sequences; roughly 13% occur once, and the top ten carry 4.5% to 5.5%. Sequencing input: PBMCs. All receptors derive from a female donor with HTLV-1-associated myelopathy (HAM/TSP). Each CDR3 is given without its conserved first and last residue. Each record gives: V gene, clone size, CDR3 protein. Clone size is shown for a subset of rows, as once, few, many or a class of expanded clone.

TRBV29-1	many	SGDRDDTEAF
TRBV18	many	ASSQKTGAMIVTEAF
TRBV12-3/TRBV12-4	.	ASSLSDHTGELF
TRBV20-1	many	SARQGAGDEQY
TRBV10-3	.	ATKGATQY
TRBV5-1	many	ASRGQGLNTEAF
TRBV24-1	many	ATSDLESMGLTDTQY
TRBV5-1	many	ASSVESLYEQY
TRBV20-1	many	SARDIRTETIY
TRBV5-1	many	ASSPGDSVSEQY
TRBV6-5	many	ASSGPGGREQY
TRBV29-1	many	SVARDRGAGEQY
TRBV5-1	many	ASSDFAKGSYEQY
TRBV10-3	many	AISESRGHEQF
TRBV5-1	many	ASSPVGQGTTEAF
TRBV27	many	ASSQGNYEQY
TRBV25-1	many	ASSGQLRNSPLH
TRBV12-3/TRBV12-4	.	ASSREGYTGELF
TRBV5-1	many	ASSFGTSTRSNSPLH
TRBV4-1	many	ASSQDSAGRAYEQY
TRBV5-1	many	ASNAHGSYEQY
TRBV4-3	many	ASSKDVLGFKGYT
TRBV7-9	many	ASPPDRVTGELF
TRBV20-1	many	SAKRGGAYNEQF
TRBV7-3	many	ASSLGTGSYNEQF
TRBV12-3/TRBV12-4	many	ASNPGQGGDEQY
TRBV12-3/TRBV12-4	.	ASNSGTGKANEQY
TRBV20-1	many	SAIRGGGTDTQY
TRBV28	many	ASSLVDRGLRYEQY
TRBV12-3/TRBV12-4	many	ASRSGELF
TRBV5-1	many	ASSSMGAGQGSTGELF
TRBV20-1	many	SASFDTQY
TRBV7-9	few	ASTGSGQGPYEQY
TRBV20-1	many	SARVPGTPNTGELF
TRBV5-1	many	ASSLAPIHNSPLH
TRBV7-9	many	ASSLDRGAEAF
TRBV3-1	many	ASSPRSVGGGYNEQF
TRBV14	.	ASSPGTGFGNTIY
TRBV20-1	many	SAEIPGQGRYEQY
TRBV20-1	many	SAITDTQY
TRBV12-3/TRBV12-4	many	ASSSGQNYGYT
TRBV12-3/TRBV12-4	many	ASSFLGGVLQY
TRBV10-1	.	ASSDGLAGGEQF
TRBV5-6	many	ASSLDGTGDWNEQF
TRBV20-1	many	SASLAGGGETQY
TRBV5-1	few	ASSFPGARNEAF
TRBV7-2	.	ASSLPPGSGKTIY
TRBV5-5	.	ASRLVGGAGYEQY
TRBV4-2	many	ASKSSWQGEAF
TRBV12-3/TRBV12-4	.	ASNVHGLPEQY
TRBV28	many	ASKKGGGESQPQH
TRBV5-1	many	ASSFQGSDTGELF
TRBV7-9	many	ASSPTSGGALETQY
TRBV20-1	.	SATRERLAKKLF
TRBV29-1	many	SVYRDYGYT
TRBV28	many	ASRILAGGTDTQY
TRBV5-1	.	ASSLRPDYGDTGELF
TRBV7-9	many	ASSLGLRDKDTQY
TRBV21-1	many	ASSKANIRGRKVAKNIQY
TRBV5-1	many	ASSLDQGMRSPLH